This T cell receptor beta chain comes out of a study of blood T cell repertoires in COVID-19. Study-level background: Acute-phase and convalescent COVID-19 samples originated in the United States, Italy and Spain.

This clone has just a few counts. This table comes from immunoSEQ multiplex PCR, and its TCRdb copy is limited to in-frame clones, with some not included. Counted here are around 47,000 clones, around 80% occurring once; the ten biggest clones make up roughly two fifths. V lost 1 base and J lost 0; bases outside the gene matches: 3. The CDR3 loop spans 16 amino acids. Germline V CDR1 and CDR2: SEHNR, FQNEAQ (reference sequence). This sequence originates from a human donor in a cohort sampled during active COVID-19. The V and J genes are TRBV7-9 and TRBJ1-5; TRBD1 matches at 7 bases. Sequenced input: peripheral blood. Written as DNA, the CDR3 is TGTGCCAGCAGCTTAGGGGACAGAGATAGCAATCAGCCCCAGCATTTT. It translates to CASSLGDRDSNQPQHF.